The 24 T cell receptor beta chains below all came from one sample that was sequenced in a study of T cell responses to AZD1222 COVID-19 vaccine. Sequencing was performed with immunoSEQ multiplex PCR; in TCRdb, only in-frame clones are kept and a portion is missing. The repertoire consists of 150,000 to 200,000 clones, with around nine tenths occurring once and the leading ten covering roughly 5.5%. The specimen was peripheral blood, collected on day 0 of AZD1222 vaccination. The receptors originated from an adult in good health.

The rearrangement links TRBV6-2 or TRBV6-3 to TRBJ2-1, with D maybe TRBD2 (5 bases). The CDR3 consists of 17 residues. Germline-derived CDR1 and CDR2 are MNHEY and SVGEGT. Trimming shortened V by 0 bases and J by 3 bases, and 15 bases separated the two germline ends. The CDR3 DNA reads TGTGCCAGCAGTTACTCCCCCCCGAGAGGGATCTACAATGAGCAGTTCTTC. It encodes CASSYSPPRGIYNEQFF.

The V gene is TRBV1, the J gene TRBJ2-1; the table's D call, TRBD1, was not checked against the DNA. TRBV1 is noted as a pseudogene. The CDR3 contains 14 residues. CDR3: CTSSQDCRHNEQFF. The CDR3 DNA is TGCACCAGCAGCCAAGATTGCAGGCACAATGAGCAGTTCTTC.

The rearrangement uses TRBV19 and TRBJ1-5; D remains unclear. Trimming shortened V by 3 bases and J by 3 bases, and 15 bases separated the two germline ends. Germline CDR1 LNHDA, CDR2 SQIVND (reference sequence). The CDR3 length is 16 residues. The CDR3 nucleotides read TGTGCCAGTAGTATGCGGCCCACGATATCCAATCAGCCCCAGCATTTT. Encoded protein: CASSMRPTISNQPQHF.

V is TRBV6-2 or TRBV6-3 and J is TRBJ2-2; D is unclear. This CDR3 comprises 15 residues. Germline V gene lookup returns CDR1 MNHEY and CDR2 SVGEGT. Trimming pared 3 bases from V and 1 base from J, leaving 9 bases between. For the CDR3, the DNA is TGTGCCAGCAGTTATTATCAGGTGAACACCGGGGAGCTGTTTTTT. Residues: CASSYYQVNTGELFF.

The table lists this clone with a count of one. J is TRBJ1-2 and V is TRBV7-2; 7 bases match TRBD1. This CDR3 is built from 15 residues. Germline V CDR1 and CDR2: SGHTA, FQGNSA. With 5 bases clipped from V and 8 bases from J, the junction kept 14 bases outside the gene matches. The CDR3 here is CASSPLGGQTNGYTF. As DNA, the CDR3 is TGTGCCAGCAGCCCCCTTGGGGGACAGACAAACGGCTACACCTTC.

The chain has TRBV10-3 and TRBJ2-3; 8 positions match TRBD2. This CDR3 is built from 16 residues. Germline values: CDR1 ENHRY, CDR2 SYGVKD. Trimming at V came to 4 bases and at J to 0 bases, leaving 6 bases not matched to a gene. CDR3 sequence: CAISGGASGSTDTQYF. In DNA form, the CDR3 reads TGTGCCATCAGTGGGGGAGCTAGCGGGAGCACAGATACGCAGTATTTT.

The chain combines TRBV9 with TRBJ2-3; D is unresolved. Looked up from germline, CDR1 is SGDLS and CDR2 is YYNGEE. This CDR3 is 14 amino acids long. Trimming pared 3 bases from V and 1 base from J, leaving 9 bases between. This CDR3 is CASSATSGTDTQYF. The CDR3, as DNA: TGTGCCAGCAGCGCTACGTCGGGCACAGATACGCAGTATTTT.

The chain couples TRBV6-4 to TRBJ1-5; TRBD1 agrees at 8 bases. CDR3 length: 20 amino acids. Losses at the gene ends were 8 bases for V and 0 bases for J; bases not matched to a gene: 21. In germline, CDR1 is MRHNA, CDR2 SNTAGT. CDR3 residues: CASRTGTPGQENYSNQPQHF. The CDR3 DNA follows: TGTGCCAGCCGGACGGGGACCCCGGGACAGGAAAATTATAGCAATCAGCCCCAGCATTTT.

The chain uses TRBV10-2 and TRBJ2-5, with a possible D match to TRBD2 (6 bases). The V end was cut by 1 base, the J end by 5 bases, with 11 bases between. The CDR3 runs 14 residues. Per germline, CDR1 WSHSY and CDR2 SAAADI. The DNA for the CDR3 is TGCGCCAGCAGTGAGTTGGGGGGTTCTGAGACCCAGTACTTC. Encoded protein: CASSELGGSETQYF.

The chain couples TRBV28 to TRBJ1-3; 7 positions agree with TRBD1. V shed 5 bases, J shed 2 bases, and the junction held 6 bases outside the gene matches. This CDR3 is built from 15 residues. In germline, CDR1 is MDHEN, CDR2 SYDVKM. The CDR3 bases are TGTGCCAGCAGTCCAGATACAGGGGCTGGAAACACCATATATTTT. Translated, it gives CASSPDTGAGNTIYF. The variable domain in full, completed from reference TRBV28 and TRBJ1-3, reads DVKVTQSSRYLVKRTGEKVFLECVQDMDHENMFWYRQDPGLGLRLIYFSYDVKMKEKGDIPEGYSVSREKKERFSLILESASTNQTSMYLCASSPDTGAGNTIYFGEGSWLTVV.

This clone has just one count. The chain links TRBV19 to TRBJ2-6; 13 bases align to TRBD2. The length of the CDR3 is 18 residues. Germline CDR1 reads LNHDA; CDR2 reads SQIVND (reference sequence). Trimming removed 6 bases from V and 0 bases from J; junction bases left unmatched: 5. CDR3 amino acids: CASRITSGRGSGANVLTF. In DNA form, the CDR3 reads TGTGCCAGTAGGATTACTAGCGGGAGGGGCTCTGGGGCCAACGTCCTGACTTTC.

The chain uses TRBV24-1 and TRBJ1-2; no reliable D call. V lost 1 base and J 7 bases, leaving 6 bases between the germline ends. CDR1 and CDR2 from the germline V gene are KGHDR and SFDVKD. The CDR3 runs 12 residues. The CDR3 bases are TGTGCCACCAGTGATTTATCCGTTGGCTACACCTTC. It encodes CATSDLSVGYTF.

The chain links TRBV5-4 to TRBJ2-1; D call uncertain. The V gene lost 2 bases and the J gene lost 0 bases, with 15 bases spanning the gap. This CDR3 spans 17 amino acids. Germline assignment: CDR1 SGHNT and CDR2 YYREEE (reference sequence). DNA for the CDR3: TGTGCCAGCAGCTTTGCGCCAGGAAAGGGCTCCTACAATGAGCAGTTCTTC. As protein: CASSFAPGKGSYNEQFF.

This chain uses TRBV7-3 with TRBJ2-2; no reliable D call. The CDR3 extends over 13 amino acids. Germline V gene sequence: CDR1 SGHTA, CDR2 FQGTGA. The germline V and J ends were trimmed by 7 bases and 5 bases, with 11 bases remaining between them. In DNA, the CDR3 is TGTGCCAGCACCTCGAGCCTGACCGGGGAGCTGTTTTTT. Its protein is CASTSSLTGELFF.

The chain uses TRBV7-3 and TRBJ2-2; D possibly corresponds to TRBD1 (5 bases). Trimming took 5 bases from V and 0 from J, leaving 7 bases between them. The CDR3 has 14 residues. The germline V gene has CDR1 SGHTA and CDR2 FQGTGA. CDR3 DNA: TGTGCCAGCAGCCGGACAACGAACACCGGGGAGCTGTTTTTT. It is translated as CASSRTTNTGELFF.

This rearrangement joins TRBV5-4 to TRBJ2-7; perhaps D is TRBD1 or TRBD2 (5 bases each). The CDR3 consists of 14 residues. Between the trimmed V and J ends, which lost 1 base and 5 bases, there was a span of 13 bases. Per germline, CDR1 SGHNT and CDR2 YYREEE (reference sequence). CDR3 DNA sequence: TGTGCCAGCAGCTTGTGGAAGGGGAGAGACGAGCAGTACTTC. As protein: CASSLWKGRDEQYF.

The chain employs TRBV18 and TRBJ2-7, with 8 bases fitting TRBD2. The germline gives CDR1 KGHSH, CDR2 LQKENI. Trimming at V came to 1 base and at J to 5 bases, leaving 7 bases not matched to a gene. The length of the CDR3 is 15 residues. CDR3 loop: CASSPRETSVHEQYF. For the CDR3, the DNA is TGTGCCAGCTCACCACGGGAGACTAGCGTCCACGAGCAGTACTTC. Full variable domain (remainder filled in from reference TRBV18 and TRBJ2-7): NAGVMQNPRHLVRRRGQEARLRCSPMKGHSHVYWYRQLPEEGLKFMVYLQKENIIDESGMPKERFSAEFPKEGPSILRIQQVVRGDSAAYFCASSPRETSVHEQYFGPGTRLTVT.

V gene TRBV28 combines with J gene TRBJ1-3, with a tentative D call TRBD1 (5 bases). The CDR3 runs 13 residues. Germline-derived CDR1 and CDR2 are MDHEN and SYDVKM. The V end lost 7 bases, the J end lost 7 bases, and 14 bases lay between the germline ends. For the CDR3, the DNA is TGTGCCAGCACTTCTCAGGGTCGGAACACCATATATTTT. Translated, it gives CASTSQGRNTIYF.

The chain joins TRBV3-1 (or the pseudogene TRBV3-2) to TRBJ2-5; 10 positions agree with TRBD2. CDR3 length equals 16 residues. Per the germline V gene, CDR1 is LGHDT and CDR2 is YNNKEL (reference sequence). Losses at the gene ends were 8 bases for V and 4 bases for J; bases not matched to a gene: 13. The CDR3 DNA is TGTGCCAGCCTCCCAGGGGTAGCGGGGGGCGTAGAGACCCAGTACTTC. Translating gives CASLPGVAGGVETQYF.

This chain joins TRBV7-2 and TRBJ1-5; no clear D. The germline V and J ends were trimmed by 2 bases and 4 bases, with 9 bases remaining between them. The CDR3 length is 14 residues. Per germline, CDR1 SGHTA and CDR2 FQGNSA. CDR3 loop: CASSLYGFNQPQHF. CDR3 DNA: TGTGCCAGCAGCTTATATGGTTTTAATCAGCCCCAGCATTTT.

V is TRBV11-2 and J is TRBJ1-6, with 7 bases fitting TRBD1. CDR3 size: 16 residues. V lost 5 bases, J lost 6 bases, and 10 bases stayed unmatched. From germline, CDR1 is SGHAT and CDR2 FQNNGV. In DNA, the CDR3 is TGTGCCAGCAGCATCAGACAGGGCCCCCTTAATTCACCCCTCCACTTT. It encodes CASSIRQGPLNSPLHF. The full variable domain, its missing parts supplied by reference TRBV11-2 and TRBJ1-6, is EAGVAQSPRYKIIEKRQSVAFWCNPISGHATLYWYQQILGQGPKLLIQFQNNGVVDDSQLPKDRFSAERLKGVDSTLKIQPAKLEDSAVYLCASSIRQGPLNSPLHFGNGTRLTVT.

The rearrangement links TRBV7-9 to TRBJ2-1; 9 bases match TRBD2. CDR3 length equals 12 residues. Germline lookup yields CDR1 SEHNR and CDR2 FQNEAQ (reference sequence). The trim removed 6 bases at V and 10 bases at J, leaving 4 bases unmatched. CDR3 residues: CASRGGLAEQFF. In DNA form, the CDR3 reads TGTGCCAGCAGGGGTGGACTAGCGGAGCAGTTCTTC.

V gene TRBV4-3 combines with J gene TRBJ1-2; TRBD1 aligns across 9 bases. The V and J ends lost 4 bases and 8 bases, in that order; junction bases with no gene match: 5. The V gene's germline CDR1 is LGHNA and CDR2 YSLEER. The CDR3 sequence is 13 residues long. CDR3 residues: CASSRTGVGGYTF. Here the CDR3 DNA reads TGCGCCAGCAGCCGGACAGGGGTGGGAGGCTACACCTTC.

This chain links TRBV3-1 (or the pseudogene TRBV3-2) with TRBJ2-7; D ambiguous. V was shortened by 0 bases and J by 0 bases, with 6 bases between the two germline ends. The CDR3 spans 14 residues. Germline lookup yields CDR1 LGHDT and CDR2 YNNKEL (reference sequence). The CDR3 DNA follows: TGTGCCAGCAGCCAAGATCCCGGCTCCTACGAGCAGTACTTC. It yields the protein CASSQDPGSYEQYF.